Below are 20 T cell receptor beta chains sequenced from a single sample in a study of T cells in Graves' hyperthyroidism and ophthalmopathy. Authors of the study amplified TCR beta CDR3 regions from RNA transcripts. With the HTBI primer set, the TCR CDR3 went through a first round of RT-PCR. MiXCR, applied by TCRdb to the multiplex PCR reads, yields one record per CDR3 protein. The repertoire includes around 500,000 distinct CDR3 sequences, roughly 23% of them detected once, and approximately 49% sits in the top ten. Specimen: blood. The receptors derive from a woman in her 70s with Graves' ophthalmopathy.

The chain couples TRBV6-5 to TRBJ1-5, with 9 bases matching TRBD1. J lost 4 bases, V lost 2 bases, and 6 bases had no gene match. The germline gives CDR1 MNHEY, CDR2 SVGAGI. The CDR3 extends over 16 amino acids. CDR3 DNA: TGTGCCAGCAGTTACCGGACCGGGACAGGGAATCAGCCCCAGCATTTT. Translation gives CASSYRTGTGNQPQHF.

In this sample, this clonotype turned up a few times. The chain recombines TRBV6-2 or TRBV6-3 with TRBJ1-3; D unresolved. Trimming took off 5 bases at V and 1 base at J, with 9 bases between the two ends. This CDR3 region has 14 residues. Germline V CDR1 and CDR2: MNHEY, SVGEGT. The CDR3 DNA reads TGTGCCAGCAGTCTTCGACCGTCTGGAAACACCATATATTTT. It is translated as CASSLRPSGNTIYF.

The genes are TRBV30 and TRBJ2-1; TRBD2 aligns across 7 bases. This CDR3 region has 14 residues. From germline, CDR1 is GTSNPN and CDR2 SVGIG (reference sequence). The J segment lost 2 bases and the V segment lost 8 bases, leaving 9 bases of the junction unmatched. CDR3 sequence: CARSAGDPYNEQFF. Written as DNA, the CDR3 is TGTGCCCGGTCGGCGGGAGACCCCTACAATGAGCAGTTCTTC.

CDR3 sequence (DNA): TGTGCCAGCTCACCCGCCCGGACAGGGGGTCAAGAGACCCAGTACTTC. Protein: CASSPARTGGQETQYF. V gene TRBV18 combines with J gene TRBJ2-5, with 10 bases lining up with TRBD1. V shed 3 bases, J shed 2 bases, and the junction held 6 bases outside the gene matches. Germline V gene lookup returns CDR1 KGHSH and CDR2 LQKENI. This CDR3 has 16 residues.

This clonotype has just a few counts. This chain uses TRBV18 with TRBJ1-2, with D perhaps TRBD1 (5 bases). Germline CDR1 KGHSH, CDR2 LQKENI. This CDR3 contains 13 residues. V lost 1 base and J 8 bases, leaving 11 bases between the germline ends. CDR3 DNA: TGTGCCAGCTCACCACAGTTACAGGAGGGCTACACCTTC. It codes for CASSPQLQEGYTF.

The V call is TRBV5-1, the J call TRBJ1-2, with D perhaps matching TRBD1 (6 bases). CDR1 is SGHRS and CDR2 is YFSETQ in the germline V gene. V lost 0 bases and J lost 12, with 18 bases in between. The CDR3 has 14 residues. This CDR3 reads CASSLEFGQSFNTF. DNA of the CDR3: TGCGCCAGCAGCTTGGAGTTTGGACAGTCTTTCAACACCTTC.

This clonotype appeared a few times. The chain uses TRBV12-3 or TRBV12-4 and TRBJ2-5; TRBD2 aligns across 13 bases. V shed 6 bases and J 1 base; nucleotides not matched to a gene: 5. The CDR3 loop spans 16 amino acids. This CDR3 reads CASSSRLAGGQETQYF. As DNA, the CDR3 is TGTGCCAGCAGCTCGAGACTAGCGGGAGGCCAAGAGACCCAGTACTTC.

This clonotype was counted a few times. This rearrangement joins TRBV9 to TRBJ1-5, with a tentative D call TRBD1 (5 bases). V lost 0 bases and J lost 7, with 11 bases in between. The CDR3 loop spans 14 amino acids. Germline CDR1 SGDLS, CDR2 YYNGEE. In DNA, the CDR3 is TGTGCCAGCAGCGTAGGGGGGGAGGGACAGCCCCAGCATTTT. Translation: CASSVGGEGQPQHF.

The chain recombines TRBV7-2 with TRBJ1-3; D possibly corresponds to TRBD1 (5 bases). The CDR3 is made up of 16 amino acids. The germline V and J ends were trimmed by 4 bases and 4 bases, with 17 bases remaining between them. Germline V gene data show CDR1 as SGHTA and CDR2 as FQGNSA. The CDR3 DNA reads TGTGCCAGCAGCTCGAGCGCGGGGGGAACAGGAAACACCATATATTTT. Protein sequence: CASSSSAGGTGNTIYF.

This clonotype was detected a few times. J is TRBJ2-3 and V is TRBV7-9; D is ambiguous. The CDR3 is 14 residues long. V was trimmed by 7 bases and J by 3 bases, leaving 14 bases between them. Germline V CDR1 and CDR2: SEHNR, FQNEAQ (reference sequence). The CDR3 bases are TGTGCCAGCAACCTCGGCGCTCCTACAGATACGCAGTATTTT. Amino acids: CASNLGAPTDTQYF. The entire variable domain, with the rest obtained from reference TRBV7-9 and TRBJ2-3, is as follows: DTGVSQNPRHKITKRGQNVTFRCDPISEHNRLYWYRQTLGQGPEFLTYFQNEAQLEKSRLLSDRFSAERPKGSFSTLEIQRTEQGDSAMYLCASNLGAPTDTQYFGPGTRLTVL.

This clonotype was seen a few times. J is TRBJ2-1 and V is TRBV27; D ambiguous. The CDR3 loop spans 13 amino acids. The germline V gene encodes CDR1 MNHEY and CDR2 SMNVEV (reference sequence). V was clipped by 0 bases and J by 4 bases, with 4 bases between them. The CDR3 nucleotides are TGTGCCAGCAGTTTATCTAGGTACAATGAGCAGTTCTTC. Its translation: CASSLSRYNEQFF.

This clonotype has more than one count but fewer than ten. V gene TRBV18 combines with J gene TRBJ2-2, with TRBD1 matching over 7 bases. CDR1 and CDR2 (germline): KGHSH, LQKENI. This CDR3 contains 15 residues. Trimming removed 6 bases from V and 1 base from J; junction bases left unmatched: 5. In nucleotides, the CDR3 is TGTGCCAGCTCGTCAAACAGGGGGAACACCGGGGAGCTGTTTTTT. Encoded protein: CASSSNRGNTGELFF.

The gene calls are TRBV19 and TRBJ2-1, with D unclear. This CDR3 comprises 17 residues. Trimming took 3 bases from V and 0 from J, leaving 15 bases between them. The V gene's germline CDR1 is LNHDA and CDR2 SQIVND (reference sequence). The CDR3 sequence: CASSISGGFGSYNEQFF. CDR3 in DNA: TGTGCCAGTAGTATTTCGGGCGGTTTTGGCTCCTACAATGAGCAGTTCTTC.

This clonotype was seen a handful of times. This sequence joins TRBV9 and TRBJ2-1, with 9 positions matching TRBD1. Trimming cost V 2 bases and J 4 bases; bases outside gene matches: 4. The length of the CDR3 is 15 residues. Germline assignment: CDR1 SGDLS and CDR2 YYNGEE. CDR3 sequence reads: CASSVGQGRYNEQFF. The DNA for the CDR3 is TGTGCCAGCAGCGTCGGACAGGGGAGATACAATGAGCAGTTCTTC.

This clonotype was picked up many times. The rearrangement links TRBV12-3 or TRBV12-4 to TRBJ2-1; a possible D gene is TRBD1 (6 bases). The length of the CDR3 is 14 residues. The germline V and J ends were trimmed by 10 bases and 4 bases, with 17 bases remaining between them. CDR3 DNA sequence: TGTGCCACCAGAAACAGGGACCCATACAATGAGCAGTTCTTC. Protein product: CATRNRDPYNEQFF.

V is TRBV7-8 and J is TRBJ1-5; D perhaps matches TRBD1 (6 bases). The CDR3 is 15 residues long. Germline loops: CDR1 SGHVS, CDR2 FQNEAQ. V was shortened by 8 bases and J by 6 bases, with 20 bases between the two germline ends. CDR3 coding DNA: TGTGCCAGCGGACAACAGGGAGGATCGAGTCAGCCCCAGCATTTT. Protein product: CASGQQGGSSQPQHF. Supplemented by reference TRBV7-8 and TRBJ1-5, the full variable domain reads GAGVSQSPRYKVAKRGQDVALRCDPISGHVSLFWYQQALGQGPEFLTYFQNEAQLDKSGLPSDRFFAERPEGSVSTLKIQRTQQEDSAVYLCASGQQGGSSQPQHFGDGTRLSIL.

The rearrangement links TRBV4-1 to TRBJ2-7; D not resolved. Germline V gene lookup returns CDR1 MGHRA and CDR2 YSYEKL. V lost 0 bases and J 2 bases, leaving 14 bases between the germline ends. CDR3 size: 16 residues. The DNA for the CDR3 is TGCGCCAGCAGCCAAGAACTCTCCCTGGGCACCTACGAGCAGTACTTC. Residues: CASSQELSLGTYEQYF.

This clonotype was recorded many times. The V gene is TRBV7-9, the J gene TRBJ2-7, with D uncertain. Germline assignment: CDR1 SEHNR and CDR2 FQNEAQ (reference sequence). V lost 6 bases and J lost 2, with 5 bases in between. CDR3 size: 11 residues. Here the CDR3 reads CASSRTYEQYF. CDR3 nucleotide sequence: TGTGCCAGCAGTCGAACCTACGAGCAGTACTTC.

The rearrangement links TRBV3-1 to TRBJ1-1, with TRBD1 identical over 9 bases. Germline CDR1 reads LGHDT; CDR2 reads YNNKEL (reference sequence). J was trimmed by 11 bases and V by 4 bases; bases with no gene match: 8. The CDR3 covers 13 residues. The DNA for the CDR3 is TGTGCCAGCAGCCTCAAACAGGGGGCTGGGGCTTTCTTT. Translating it yields CASSLKQGAGAFF.

This clonotype was found a few times. The chain couples TRBV20-1 to TRBJ1-4; 7 bases agree with TRBD1. The CDR3 contains 13 residues. Germline V gene lookup returns CDR1 DFQATT and CDR2 SNEGSKA (reference sequence). The V and J ends lost 6 bases and 8 bases, in that order; junction bases with no gene match: 9. The CDR3 region is CSAKTGLEEKLFF. Written as DNA, the CDR3 is TGCAGTGCGAAGACAGGGTTGGAGGAAAAACTGTTTTTT.